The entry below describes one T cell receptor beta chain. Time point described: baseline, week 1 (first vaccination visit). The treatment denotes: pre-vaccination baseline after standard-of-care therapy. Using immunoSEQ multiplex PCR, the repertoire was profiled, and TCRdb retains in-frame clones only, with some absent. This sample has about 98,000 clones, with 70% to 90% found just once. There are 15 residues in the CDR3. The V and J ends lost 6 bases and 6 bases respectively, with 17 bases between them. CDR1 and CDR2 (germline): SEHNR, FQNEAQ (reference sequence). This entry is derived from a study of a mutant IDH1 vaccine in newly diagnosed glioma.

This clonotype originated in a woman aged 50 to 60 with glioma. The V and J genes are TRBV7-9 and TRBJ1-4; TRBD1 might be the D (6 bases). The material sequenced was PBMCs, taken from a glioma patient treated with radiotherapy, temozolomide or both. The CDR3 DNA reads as TGTGCCAGCAGGCGGGGGCAGGGCCGGGATGAAAAACTGTTTTTT. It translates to CASRRGQGRDEKLFF.